Described below is a single TCR beta chain sequence and its context. As yet, its antigen is unknown. The primer mix had 60 Vbeta and 13 Jbeta primers. Sequenced by immunoSEQ multiplex PCR; TCRdb stores in-frame clones only, minus some. The sample holds 150,000 to 200,000 clones, about 81% seen once. This specimen comes from a study of cytomegalovirus exposure and HLA in healthy donors. Broader study findings: It was about 150 TCR beta chains that were listed as cytomegalovirus-associated. CMV serostatus stood as the only immune exposure information on hand.

The CDR3 runs 15 residues. Trimming took off 5 bases at V and 4 bases at J, with 15 bases between the two ends. Germline V gene lookup returns CDR1 SGHRS and CDR2 YFSETQ. This sequence joins TRBV5-1 and TRBJ2-2; D may be TRBD1 (5 bases). What was sequenced was PBMCs. The receptor was isolated from a woman under 40 in good health and CMV-seronegative. CDR3 sequence: CASSHGRVPTGELFF. The CDR3 DNA follows: TGCGCCAGCAGTCACGGCAGGGTACCCACCGGGGAGCTGTTTTTT. The full variable domain, completed using reference TRBV5-1 and TRBJ2-2, is KAGVTQTPRYLIKTRGQQVTLSCSPISGHRSVSWYQQTPGQGLQFLFEYFSETQRNKGNFPGRFSGRQFSNSRSEMNVSTLELGDSALYLCASSHGRVPTGELFFGEGSRLTVL.